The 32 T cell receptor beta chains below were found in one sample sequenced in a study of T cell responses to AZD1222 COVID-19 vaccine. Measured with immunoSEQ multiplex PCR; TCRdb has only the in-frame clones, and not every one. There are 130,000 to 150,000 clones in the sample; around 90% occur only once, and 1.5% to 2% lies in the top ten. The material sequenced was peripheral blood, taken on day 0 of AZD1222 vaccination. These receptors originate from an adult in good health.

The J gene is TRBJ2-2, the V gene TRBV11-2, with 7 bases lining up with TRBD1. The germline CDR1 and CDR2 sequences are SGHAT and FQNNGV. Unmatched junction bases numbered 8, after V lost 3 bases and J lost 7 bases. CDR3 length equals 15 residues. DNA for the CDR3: TGTGCCAGCAGCTTCTTACAGGGGCGAGACGGGGAGCTGTTTTTT. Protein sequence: CASSFLQGRDGELFF.

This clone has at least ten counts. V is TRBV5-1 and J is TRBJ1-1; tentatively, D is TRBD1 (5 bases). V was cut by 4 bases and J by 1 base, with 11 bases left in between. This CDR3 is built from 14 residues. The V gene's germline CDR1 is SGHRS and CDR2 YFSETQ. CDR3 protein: CASSPGAANTEAFF. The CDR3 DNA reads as TGCGCCAGCAGCCCCGGGGCGGCGAACACTGAAGCTTTCTTT.

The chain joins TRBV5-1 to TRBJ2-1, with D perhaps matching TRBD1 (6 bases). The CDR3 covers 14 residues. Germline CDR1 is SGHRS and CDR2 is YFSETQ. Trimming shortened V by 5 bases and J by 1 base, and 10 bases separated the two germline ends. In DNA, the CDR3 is TGCGCCAGCAGACAACAGGGATCCTACAATGAGCAGTTCTTC. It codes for CASRQQGSYNEQFF. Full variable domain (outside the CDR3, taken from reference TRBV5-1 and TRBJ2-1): KAGVTQTPRYLIKTRGQQVTLSCSPISGHRSVSWYQQTPGQGLQFLFEYFSETQRNKGNFPGRFSGRQFSNSRSEMNVSTLELGDSALYLCASRQQGSYNEQFFGPGTRLTVL.

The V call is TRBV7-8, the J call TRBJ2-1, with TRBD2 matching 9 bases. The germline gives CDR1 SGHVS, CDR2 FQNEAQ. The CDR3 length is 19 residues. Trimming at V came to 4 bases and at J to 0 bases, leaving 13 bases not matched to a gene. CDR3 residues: CASSSRSSGGRSSYNEQFF. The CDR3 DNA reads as TGTGCCAGCAGCTCCCGGAGTAGCGGGGGCCGGAGCTCCTACAATGAGCAGTTCTTC.

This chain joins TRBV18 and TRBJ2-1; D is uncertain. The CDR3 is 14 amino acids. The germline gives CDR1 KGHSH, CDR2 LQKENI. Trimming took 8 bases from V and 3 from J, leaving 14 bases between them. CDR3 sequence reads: CASLRQWGYNEQFF. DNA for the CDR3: TGTGCCAGCCTGCGGCAGTGGGGCTACAATGAGCAGTTCTTC.

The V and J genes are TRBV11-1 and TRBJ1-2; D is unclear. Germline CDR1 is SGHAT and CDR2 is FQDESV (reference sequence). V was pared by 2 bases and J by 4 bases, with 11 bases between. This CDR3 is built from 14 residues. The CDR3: CASSLSPSGYGYTF. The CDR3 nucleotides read TGTGCCAGCAGCTTATCCCCTAGCGGCTATGGCTACACCTTC.

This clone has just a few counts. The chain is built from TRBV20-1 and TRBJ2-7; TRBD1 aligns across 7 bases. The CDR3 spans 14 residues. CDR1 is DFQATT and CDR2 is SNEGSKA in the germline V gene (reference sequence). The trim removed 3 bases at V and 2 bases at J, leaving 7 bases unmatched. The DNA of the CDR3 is TGCAGTGCTAGTAGGGCAGGGGGTGCCTACGAGCAGTACTTC. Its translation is CSASRAGGAYEQYF.

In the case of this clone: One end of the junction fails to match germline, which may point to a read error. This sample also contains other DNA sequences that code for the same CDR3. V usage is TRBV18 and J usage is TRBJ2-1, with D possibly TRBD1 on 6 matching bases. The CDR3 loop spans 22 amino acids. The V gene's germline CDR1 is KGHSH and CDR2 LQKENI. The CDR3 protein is CASSPPLFIRTAASGAYNEQFF. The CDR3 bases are TGTGCTAGCTCACCACCGCTATTCATCAGGACAGCGGCCTCTGGGGCCTACAATGAGCAGTTCTTC.

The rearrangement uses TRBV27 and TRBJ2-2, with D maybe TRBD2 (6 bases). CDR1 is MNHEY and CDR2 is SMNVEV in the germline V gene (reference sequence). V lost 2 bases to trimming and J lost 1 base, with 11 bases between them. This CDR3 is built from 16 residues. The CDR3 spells CASSLDRGWNTGELFF. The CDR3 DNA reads TGTGCCAGCAGTTTAGACCGGGGGTGGAACACCGGGGAGCTGTTTTTT.

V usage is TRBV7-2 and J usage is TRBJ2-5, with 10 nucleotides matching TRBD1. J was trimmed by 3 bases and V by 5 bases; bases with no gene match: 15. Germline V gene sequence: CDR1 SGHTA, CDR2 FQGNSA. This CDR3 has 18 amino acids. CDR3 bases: TGTGCCAGCAGCCATAGGGGCCAGACAGGGGGCGCGAAAGAGACCCAGTACTTC. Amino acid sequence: CASSHRGQTGGAKETQYF.

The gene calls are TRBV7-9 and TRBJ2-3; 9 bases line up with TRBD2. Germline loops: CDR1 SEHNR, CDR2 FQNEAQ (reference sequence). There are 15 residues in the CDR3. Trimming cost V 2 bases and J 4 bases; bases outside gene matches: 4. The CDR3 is CASSLLAGGADTQYF. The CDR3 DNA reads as TGTGCCAGCAGCTTACTGGCGGGGGGGGCAGATACGCAGTATTTT. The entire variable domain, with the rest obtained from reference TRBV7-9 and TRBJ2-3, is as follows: DTGVSQNPRHKITKRGQNVTFRCDPISEHNRLYWYRQTLGQGPEFLTYFQNEAQLEKSRLLSDRFSAERPKGSFSTLEIQRTEQGDSAMYLCASSLLAGGADTQYFGPGTRLTVL.

The CDR3 coding sequence is TGCGCCAGCAGCTTCCAGCGGGGGGCCGGCGGGGAGCTGTTTTTT. Its protein is CASSFQRGAGGELFF. The chain employs TRBV5-1 and TRBJ2-2; 9 bases agree with TRBD2. Germline V lookup: CDR1 SGHRS, CDR2 YFSETQ. V trimming: 2 bases; J trimming: 7 bases; junction bases outside the gene matches: 6. CDR3 length: 15 residues.

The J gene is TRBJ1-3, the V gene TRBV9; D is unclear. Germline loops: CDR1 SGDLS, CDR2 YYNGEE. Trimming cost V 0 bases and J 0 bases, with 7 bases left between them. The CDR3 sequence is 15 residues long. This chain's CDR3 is CASSVVQDSGNTIYF. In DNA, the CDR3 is TGTGCCAGCAGCGTAGTTCAGGACTCTGGAAACACCATATATTTT.

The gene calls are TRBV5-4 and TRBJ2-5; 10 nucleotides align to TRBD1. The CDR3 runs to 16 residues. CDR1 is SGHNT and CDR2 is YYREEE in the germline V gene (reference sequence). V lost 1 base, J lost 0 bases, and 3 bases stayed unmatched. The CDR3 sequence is CASSLRTGGYQETQYF. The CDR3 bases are TGTGCCAGCAGCTTGAGGACAGGGGGGTACCAAGAGACCCAGTACTTC.

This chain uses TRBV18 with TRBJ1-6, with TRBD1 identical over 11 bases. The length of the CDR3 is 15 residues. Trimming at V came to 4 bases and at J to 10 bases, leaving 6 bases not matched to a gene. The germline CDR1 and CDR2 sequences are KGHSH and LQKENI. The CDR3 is CASSLEGQGGSPLHF. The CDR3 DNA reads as TGTGCCAGCTCACTAGAGGGACAGGGGGGATCACCCCTCCACTTT.

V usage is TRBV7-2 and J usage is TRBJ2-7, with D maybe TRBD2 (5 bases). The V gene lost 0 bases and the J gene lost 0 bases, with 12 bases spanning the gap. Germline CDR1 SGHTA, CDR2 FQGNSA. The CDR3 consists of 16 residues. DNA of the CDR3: TGTGCCAGCAGCTTAGCGACCAGCGGAAGCTCCTACGAGCAGTACTTC. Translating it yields CASSLATSGSSYEQYF.

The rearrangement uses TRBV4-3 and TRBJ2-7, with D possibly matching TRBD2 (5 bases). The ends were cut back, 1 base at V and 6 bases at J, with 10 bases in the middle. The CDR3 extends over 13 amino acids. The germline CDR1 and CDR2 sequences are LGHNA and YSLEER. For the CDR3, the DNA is TGCGCCAGCAGCCAAGTGTTAGCGAGCGAGCAGTACTTC. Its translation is CASSQVLASEQYF.

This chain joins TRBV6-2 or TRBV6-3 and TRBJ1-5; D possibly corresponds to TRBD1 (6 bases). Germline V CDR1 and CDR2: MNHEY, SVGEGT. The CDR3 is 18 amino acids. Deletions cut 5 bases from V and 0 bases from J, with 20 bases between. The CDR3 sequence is CASSAGLWGGYSNQPQHF. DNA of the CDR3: TGTGCCAGCAGTGCAGGGCTTTGGGGGGGCTATAGCAATCAGCCCCAGCATTTT.

The DNA for the CDR3 is TGCGCCAGCAGCCAAGCGCGCGACACCGCTAACTATGGCTACACCTTC. It encodes CASSQARDTANYGYTF. This rearrangement joins TRBV4-1 to TRBJ1-2; D remains unclear. V lost 1 base to trimming and J lost 0 bases, with 12 bases between them. The CDR3 extends over 16 amino acids. Germline CDR1 and CDR2: MGHRA and YSYEKL.

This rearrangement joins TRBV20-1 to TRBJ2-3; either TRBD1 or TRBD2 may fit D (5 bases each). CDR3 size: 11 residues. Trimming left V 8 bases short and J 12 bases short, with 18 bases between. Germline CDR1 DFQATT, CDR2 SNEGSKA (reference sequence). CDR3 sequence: CSPATGTVQYF. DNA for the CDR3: TGCAGTCCTGCGACCGGGACGGTCCAGTATTTT.

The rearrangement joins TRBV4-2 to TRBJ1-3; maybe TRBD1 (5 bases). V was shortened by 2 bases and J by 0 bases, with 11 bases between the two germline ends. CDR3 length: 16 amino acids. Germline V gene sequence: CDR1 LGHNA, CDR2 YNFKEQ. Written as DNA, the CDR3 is TGTGCCAGCAGCCAAACAGGCGCTGACTCTGGAAACACCATATATTTT. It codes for CASSQTGADSGNTIYF.

As DNA, the CDR3 is TGTGCCAGCAGCTTCCAGGGACAGGCCTTTAATTCACCCCTCCACTTT. Amino acids: CASSFQGQAFNSPLHF. The V gene is TRBV7-9, the J gene TRBJ1-6, with 8 bases that match TRBD1. With V trimmed by 3 bases and J by 6 bases, 7 bases remained unmatched. The germline V gene has CDR1 SEHNR and CDR2 FQNEAQ (reference sequence). CDR3 size: 16 residues.

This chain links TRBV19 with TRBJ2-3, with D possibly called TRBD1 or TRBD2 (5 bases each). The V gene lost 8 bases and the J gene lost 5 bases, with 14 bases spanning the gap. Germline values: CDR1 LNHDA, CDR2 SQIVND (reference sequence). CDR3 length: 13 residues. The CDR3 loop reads CASGSGRRDTQYF. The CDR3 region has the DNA TGTGCCAGTGGGTCGGGACGACGAGATACGCAGTATTTT. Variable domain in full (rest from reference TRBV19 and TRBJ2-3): DGGITQSPKYLFRKEGQNVTLSCEQNLNHDAMYWYRQDPGQGLRLIYYSQIVNDFQKGDIAEGYSVSREKKESFPLTVTSAQKNPTAFYLCASGSGRRDTQYFGPGTRLTVL.

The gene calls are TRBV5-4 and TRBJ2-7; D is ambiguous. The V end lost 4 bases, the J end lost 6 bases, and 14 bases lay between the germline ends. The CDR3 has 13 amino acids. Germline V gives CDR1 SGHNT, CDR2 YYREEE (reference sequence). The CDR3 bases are TGTGCCAGCAGCCTGAGTTCGGCCCGCGAGCAGTACTTC. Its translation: CASSLSSAREQYF.

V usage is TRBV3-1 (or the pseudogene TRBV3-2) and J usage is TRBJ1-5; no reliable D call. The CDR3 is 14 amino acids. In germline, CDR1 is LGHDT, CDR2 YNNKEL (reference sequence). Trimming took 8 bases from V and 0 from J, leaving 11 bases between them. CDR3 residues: CASSLSYSNQPQHF. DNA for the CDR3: TGTGCCAGCTCTTTGAGCTATAGCAATCAGCCCCAGCATTTT.

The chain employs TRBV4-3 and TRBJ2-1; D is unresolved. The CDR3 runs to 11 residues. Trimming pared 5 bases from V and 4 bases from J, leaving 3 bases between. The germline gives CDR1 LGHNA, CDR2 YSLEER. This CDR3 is CASSKYNEQFF. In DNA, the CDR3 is TGCGCCAGCAGCAAATACAATGAGCAGTTCTTC.

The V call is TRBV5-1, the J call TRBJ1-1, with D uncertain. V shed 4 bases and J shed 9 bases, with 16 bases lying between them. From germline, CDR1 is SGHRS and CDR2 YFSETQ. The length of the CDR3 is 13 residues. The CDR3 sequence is CASSVTGSLQAFF. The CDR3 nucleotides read TGCGCCAGCAGCGTGACGGGGAGTCTACAAGCTTTCTTT.

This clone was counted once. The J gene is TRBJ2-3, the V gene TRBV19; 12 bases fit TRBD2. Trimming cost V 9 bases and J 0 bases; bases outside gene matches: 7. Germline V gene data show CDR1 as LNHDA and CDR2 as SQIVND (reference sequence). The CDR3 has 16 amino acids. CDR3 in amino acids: CASTSGGRASTDTQYF. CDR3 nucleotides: TGTGCCAGCACTAGCGGGGGGAGAGCTAGCACAGATACGCAGTATTTT.

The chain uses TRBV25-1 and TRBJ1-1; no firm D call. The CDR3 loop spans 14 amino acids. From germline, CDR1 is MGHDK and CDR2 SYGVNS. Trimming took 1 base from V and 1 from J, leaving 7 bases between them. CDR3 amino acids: CASSEFPKNTEAFF. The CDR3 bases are TGTGCCAGCAGTGAATTTCCTAAGAACACTGAAGCTTTCTTT.

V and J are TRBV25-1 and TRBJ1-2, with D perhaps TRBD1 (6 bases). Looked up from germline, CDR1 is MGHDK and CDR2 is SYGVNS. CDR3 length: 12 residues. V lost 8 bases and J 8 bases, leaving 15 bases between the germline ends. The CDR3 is CASFTGGYGYTF. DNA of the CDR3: TGTGCCAGCTTCACGGGGGGCTACGGCTACACCTTC.

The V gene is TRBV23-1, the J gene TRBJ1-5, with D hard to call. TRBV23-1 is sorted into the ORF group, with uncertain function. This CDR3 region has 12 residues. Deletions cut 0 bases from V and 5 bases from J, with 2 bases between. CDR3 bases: TGCGCCAGCAGTCAATCCCATCAGCCCCAGCATTTT. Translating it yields CASSQSHQPQHF.

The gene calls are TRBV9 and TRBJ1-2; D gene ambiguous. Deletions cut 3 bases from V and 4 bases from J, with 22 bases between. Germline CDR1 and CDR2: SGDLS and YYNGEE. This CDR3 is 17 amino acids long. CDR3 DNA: TGTGCCAGCAGCGCCGCCTCGGTGCCCACCTCTTTCTATGGCTACACCTTC. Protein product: CASSAASVPTSFYGYTF.